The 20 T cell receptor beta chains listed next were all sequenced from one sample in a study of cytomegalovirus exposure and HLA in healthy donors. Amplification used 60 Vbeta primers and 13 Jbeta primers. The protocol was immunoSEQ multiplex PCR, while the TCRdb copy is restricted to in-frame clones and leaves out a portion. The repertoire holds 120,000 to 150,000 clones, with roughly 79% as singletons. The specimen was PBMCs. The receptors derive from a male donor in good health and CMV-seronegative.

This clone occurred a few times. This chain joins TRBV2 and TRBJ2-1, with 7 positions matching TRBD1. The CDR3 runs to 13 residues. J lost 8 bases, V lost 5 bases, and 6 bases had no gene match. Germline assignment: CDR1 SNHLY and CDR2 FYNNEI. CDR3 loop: CASSLRQGYEQFF. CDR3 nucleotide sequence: TGTGCCAGCAGTCTTAGACAGGGCTATGAGCAGTTCTTC.

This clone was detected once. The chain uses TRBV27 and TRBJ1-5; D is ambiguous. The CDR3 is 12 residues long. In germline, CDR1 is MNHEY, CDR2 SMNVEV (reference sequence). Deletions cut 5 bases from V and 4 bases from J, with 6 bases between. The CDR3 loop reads CASSPLNQPQHF. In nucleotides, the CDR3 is TGTGCCAGCAGTCCGCTAAATCAGCCCCAGCATTTT.

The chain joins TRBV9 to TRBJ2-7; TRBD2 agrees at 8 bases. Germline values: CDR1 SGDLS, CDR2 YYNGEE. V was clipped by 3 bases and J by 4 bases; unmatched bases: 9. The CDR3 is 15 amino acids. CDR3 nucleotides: TGTGCCAGCAGCGAGGCGGGAGGCTTTCCGTACGAGCAGTACTTC. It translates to CASSEAGGFPYEQYF.

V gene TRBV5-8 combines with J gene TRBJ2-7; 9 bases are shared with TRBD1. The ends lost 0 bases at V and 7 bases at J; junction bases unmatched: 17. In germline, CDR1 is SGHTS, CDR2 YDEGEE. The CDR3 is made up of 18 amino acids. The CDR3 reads CASSLATYSGTGYNEQYF. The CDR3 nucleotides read TGTGCCAGCAGCTTGGCGACATATTCCGGGACAGGGTATAATGAGCAGTACTTC.

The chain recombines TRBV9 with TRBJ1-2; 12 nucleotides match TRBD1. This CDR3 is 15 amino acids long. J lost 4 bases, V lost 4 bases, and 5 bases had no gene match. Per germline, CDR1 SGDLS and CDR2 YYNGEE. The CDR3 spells CASSSRDRGLYGYTF. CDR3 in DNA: TGTGCCAGCAGCTCCCGGGACAGGGGGCTCTATGGCTACACCTTC.

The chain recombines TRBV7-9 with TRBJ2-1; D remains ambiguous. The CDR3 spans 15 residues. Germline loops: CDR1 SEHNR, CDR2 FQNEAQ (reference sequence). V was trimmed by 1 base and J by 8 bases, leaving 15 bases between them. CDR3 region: CASSLDYSIVDEQFF. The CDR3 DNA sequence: TGTGCCAGCAGCTTAGATTATTCAATAGTGGATGAGCAGTTCTTC.

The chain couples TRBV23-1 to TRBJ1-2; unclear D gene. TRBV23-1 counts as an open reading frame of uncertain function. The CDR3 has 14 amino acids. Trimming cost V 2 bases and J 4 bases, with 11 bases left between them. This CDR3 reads CASSQKEEPYGYTF. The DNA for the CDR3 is TGCGCCAGCAGTCAAAAGGAGGAACCCTATGGCTACACCTTC.

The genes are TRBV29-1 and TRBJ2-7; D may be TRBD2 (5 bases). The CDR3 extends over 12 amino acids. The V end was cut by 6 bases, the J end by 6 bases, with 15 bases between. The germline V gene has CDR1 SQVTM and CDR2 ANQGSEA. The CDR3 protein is CSVDEGPSEQYF. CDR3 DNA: TGCAGCGTGGACGAGGGTCCCTCCGAGCAGTACTTC.

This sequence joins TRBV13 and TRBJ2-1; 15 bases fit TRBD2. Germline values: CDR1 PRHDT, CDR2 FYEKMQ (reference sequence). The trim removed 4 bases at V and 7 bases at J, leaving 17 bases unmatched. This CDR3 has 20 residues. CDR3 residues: CASSSFGRTSGRAEGNEQFF. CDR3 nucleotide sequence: TGTGCCAGCAGCTCCTTTGGCCGGACTAGCGGGAGGGCCGAGGGGAATGAGCAGTTCTTC.

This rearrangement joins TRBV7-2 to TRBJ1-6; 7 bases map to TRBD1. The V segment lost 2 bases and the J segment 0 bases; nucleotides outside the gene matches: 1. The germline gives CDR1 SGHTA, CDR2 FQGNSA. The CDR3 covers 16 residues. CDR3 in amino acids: CASSLQGGSYNSPLHF. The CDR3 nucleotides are TGTGCCAGCAGCTTACAGGGGGGCTCCTATAATTCACCCCTCCACTTT.

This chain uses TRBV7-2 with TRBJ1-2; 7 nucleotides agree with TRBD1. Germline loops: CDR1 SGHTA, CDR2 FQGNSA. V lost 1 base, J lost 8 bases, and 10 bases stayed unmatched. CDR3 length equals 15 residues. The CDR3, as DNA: TGTGCCAGCAGCTTAGTCCTACGACAGGGCGACGGCTACACCTTC. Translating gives CASSLVLRQGDGYTF.

For the CDR3, the DNA is TGTGCCAGCAGTGAGAGTAGCGGGGGGTCGGTAGACGAGCAGTACTTC. It translates to CASSESSGGSVDEQYF. The chain couples TRBV6-1 to TRBJ2-7; 10 nucleotides align to TRBD2. The V gene's germline CDR1 is MNHNS and CDR2 SASEGT. Losses at the gene ends were 3 bases for V and 5 bases for J; bases not matched to a gene: 10. CDR3 length equals 16 residues.

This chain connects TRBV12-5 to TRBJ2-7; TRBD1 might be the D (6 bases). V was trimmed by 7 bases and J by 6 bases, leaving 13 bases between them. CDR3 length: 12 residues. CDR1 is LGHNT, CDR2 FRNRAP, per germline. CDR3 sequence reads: CASARRTVEQYF. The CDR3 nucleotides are TGTGCTAGTGCTAGAAGGACAGTCGAGCAGTACTTC.

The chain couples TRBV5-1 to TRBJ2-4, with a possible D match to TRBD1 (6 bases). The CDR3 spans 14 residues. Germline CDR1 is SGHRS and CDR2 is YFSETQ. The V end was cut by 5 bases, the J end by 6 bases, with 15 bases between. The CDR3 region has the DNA TGCGCCAGCAGTTACGATCAGGGGACAAACATTCAGTACTTC. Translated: CASSYDQGTNIQYF.

The CDR3, as DNA: TGTGCCAGCAGTGCCCAGGGGTACAATCAGCCCCAGCATTTT. Its protein is CASSAQGYNQPQHF. The V call is TRBV6-1, the J call TRBJ1-5; D perhaps matches TRBD1 (6 bases). Germline V gene data show CDR1 as MNHNS and CDR2 as SASEGT. V was clipped by 4 bases and J by 3 bases, with 10 bases between them. The CDR3 runs to 14 residues.

As DNA, the CDR3 is TGTGCCTCTCAGTCAAACACTGAAGCTTTCTTT. Its protein product is CASQSNTEAFF. The chain employs TRBV30 and TRBJ1-1; D gene unclear. The CDR3 runs to 11 residues. Between the trimmed V and J ends, which lost 7 bases and 2 bases, there was a span of 8 bases. Germline CDR1 GTSNPN, CDR2 SVGIG (reference sequence). The complete variable domain, with remaining parts taken from reference TRBV30 and TRBJ1-1, reads SQTIHQWPATLVQPVGSPLSLECTVEGTSNPNLYWYRQAAGRGLQLLFYSVGIGQISSEVPQNLSASRPQDRQFILSSKKLLLSDSGFYLCASQSNTEAFFGQGTRLTVV.

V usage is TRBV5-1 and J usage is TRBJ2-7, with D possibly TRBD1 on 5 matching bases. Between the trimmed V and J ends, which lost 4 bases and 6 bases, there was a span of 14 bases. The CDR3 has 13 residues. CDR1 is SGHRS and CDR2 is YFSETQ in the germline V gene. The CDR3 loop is CASSTSDNSEQYF. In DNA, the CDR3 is TGCGCCAGCAGCACCTCGGACAACAGCGAGCAGTACTTC.

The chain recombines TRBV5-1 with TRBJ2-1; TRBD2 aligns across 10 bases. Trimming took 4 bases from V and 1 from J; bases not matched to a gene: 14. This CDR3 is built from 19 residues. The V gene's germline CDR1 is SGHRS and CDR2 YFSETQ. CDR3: CASSRGLVAGGGSYNEQFF. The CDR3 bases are TGCGCCAGCAGCCGGGGACTAGTAGCGGGGGGTGGATCCTACAATGAGCAGTTCTTC.

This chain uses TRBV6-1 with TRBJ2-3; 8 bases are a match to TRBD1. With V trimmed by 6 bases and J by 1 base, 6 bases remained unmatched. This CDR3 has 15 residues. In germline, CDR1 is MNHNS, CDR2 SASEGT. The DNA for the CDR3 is TGTGCCAGCAGCTTTGCGGGACAGGGCACAGATACGCAGTATTTT. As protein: CASSFAGQGTDTQYF.

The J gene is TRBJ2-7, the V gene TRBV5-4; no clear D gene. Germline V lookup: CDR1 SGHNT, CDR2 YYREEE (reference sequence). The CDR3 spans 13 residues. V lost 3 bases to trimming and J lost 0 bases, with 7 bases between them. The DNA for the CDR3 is TGTGCCAGCAGCTACCGAGTCTCCTACGAGCAGTACTTC. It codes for CASSYRVSYEQYF.